This note documents a single T cell receptor beta chain sequence. Methods used by the authors: Reference gene primer amplification in the assay estimated nucleated cell counts. Using immunoSEQ multiplex PCR, the repertoire was profiled, and TCRdb retains in-frame clones only, with some absent. V and J calls and clone size come straight from that table; D and trimming were deduced from the DNA. The table has some 200,000 clones, 65% to 90% seen once; the top ten hold about 1.4%. The data were obtained in a study of blood T cell repertoires in COVID-19. Overall study: Specimens from acute and convalescent COVID-19 originated in the United States, Italy and Spain. In each case, the material was cDNA or gDNA derived from T cells, B-cell-depleted T cells, or PBMCs.

This CDR3 is 15 amino acids long. V was trimmed by 0 bases and J by 8 bases, leaving 16 bases between them. Germline-derived CDR1 and CDR2 are SEHNR and FQNEAQ (reference sequence). Material for sequencing was peripheral blood. V is TRBV7-9 and J is TRBJ1-1, with D possibly TRBD1 on 6 matching bases. The TCR originated in a woman in her 40s who had recovered from COVID-19. The CDR3 spells CASSLAGARGNEAFF. The CDR3, as DNA: TGTGCCAGCAGCTTAGCCGGGGCCAGGGGCAACGAAGCTTTCTTT.